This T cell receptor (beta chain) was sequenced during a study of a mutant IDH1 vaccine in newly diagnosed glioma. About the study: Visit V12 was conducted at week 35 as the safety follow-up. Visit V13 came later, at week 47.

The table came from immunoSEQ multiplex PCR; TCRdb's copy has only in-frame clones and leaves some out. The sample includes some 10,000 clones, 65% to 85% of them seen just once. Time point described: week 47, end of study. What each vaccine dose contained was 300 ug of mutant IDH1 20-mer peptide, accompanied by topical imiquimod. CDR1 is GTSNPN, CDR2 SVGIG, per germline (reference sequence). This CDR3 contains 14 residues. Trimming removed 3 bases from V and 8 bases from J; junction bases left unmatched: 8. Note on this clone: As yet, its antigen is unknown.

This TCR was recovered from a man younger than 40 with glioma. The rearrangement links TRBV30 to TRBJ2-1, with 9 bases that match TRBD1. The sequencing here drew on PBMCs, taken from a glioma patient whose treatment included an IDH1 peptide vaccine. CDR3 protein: CAWSRDRDLDEQFF. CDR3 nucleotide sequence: TGTGCCTGGAGCCGGGACAGGGACCTGGATGAGCAGTTCTTC.